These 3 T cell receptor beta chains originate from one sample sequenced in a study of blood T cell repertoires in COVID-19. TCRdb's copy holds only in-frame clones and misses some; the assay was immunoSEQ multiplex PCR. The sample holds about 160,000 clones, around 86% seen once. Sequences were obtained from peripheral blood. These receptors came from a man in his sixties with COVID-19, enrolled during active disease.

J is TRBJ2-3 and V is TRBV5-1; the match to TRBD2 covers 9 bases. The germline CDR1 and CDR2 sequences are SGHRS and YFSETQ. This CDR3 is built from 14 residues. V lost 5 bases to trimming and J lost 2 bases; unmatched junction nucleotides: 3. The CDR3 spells CASRTSGYTDTQYF. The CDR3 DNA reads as TGCGCCAGCAGGACTAGCGGATACACAGATACGCAGTATTTT.

The CDR3 nucleotides read TGTGCCAGCACCCCGACTGCGACCAATGAAAAACTGTTTTTT. It codes for CASTPTATNEKLFF. V and J are TRBV7-9 and TRBJ1-4; D remains ambiguous. Germline CDR1 is SEHNR and CDR2 is FQNEAQ (reference sequence). V lost 7 bases to trimming and J lost 5 bases, with 14 bases between them. The CDR3 covers 14 residues.

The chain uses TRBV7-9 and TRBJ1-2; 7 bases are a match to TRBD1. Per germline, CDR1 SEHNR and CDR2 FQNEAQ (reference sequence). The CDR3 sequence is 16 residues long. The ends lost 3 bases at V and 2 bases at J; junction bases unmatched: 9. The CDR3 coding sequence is TGTGCCAGCAGCTTCGCCGGGACAGAGAGCAACTATGGCTACACCTTC. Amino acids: CASSFAGTESNYGYTF.